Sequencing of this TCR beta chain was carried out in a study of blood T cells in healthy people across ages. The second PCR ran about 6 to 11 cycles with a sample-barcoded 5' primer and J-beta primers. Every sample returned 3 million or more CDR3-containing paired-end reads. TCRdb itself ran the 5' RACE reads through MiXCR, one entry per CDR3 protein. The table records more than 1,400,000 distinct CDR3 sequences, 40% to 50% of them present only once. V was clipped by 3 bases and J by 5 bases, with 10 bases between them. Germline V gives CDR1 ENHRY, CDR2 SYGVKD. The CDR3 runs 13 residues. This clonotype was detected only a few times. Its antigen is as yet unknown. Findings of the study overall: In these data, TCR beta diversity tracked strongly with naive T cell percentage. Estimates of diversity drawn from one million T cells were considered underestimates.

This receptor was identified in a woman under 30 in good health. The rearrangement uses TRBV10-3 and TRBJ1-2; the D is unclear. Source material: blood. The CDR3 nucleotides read TGTGCCATCAGTGATTACGGGGAATATGGCTACACCTTC. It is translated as CAISDYGEYGYTF.